Listed below are T cell receptor beta chains from one sample, sequenced in a study of neurological immune-mediated disorders. TCRdb re-called the 5' RACE reads through MiXCR, storing one row per CDR3 protein. The table has about 46,000 distinct CDR3 sequences, roughly 3.2% seen once. Sequencing was done on a sample of PBMCs. The receptor set was obtained from a woman between 50 and 59 years old with multiple sclerosis. Both conserved end residues are part of each CDR3. The order of the fields is D gene, CDR3 length, J gene, V gene, CDR3 protein. The D gene is left open where the match is weak.

d_gene: -
len: 16
j_gene: TRBJ1-4
v_gene: TRBV20-1
CDR3aa: CSASVAGARGREKLFF

d_gene: TRBD1
len: 15
j_gene: TRBJ2-1
v_gene: TRBV24-1
CDR3aa: CATSDPGTGYNEQFF

d_gene: -
len: 14
j_gene: TRBJ2-3
v_gene: TRBV20-1
CDR3aa: CSAKQGSRTDTQYF

d_gene: TRBD1
len: 16
j_gene: TRBJ2-3
v_gene: TRBV10-2
CDR3aa: CASSRGAGGLSDTQYF

d_gene: -
len: 14
j_gene: TRBJ2-5
v_gene: TRBV5-1
CDR3aa: CASSPGTISETQYF

d_gene: -
len: 14
j_gene: TRBJ1-1
v_gene: TRBV5-1
CDR3aa: CASSLIGGATEAFF

d_gene: -
len: 15
j_gene: TRBJ1-3
v_gene: TRBV20-1
CDR3aa: CSAREGQSSGNTIYF

d_gene: -
len: 13
j_gene: TRBJ1-5
v_gene: TRBV7-2
CDR3aa: CASTGDSNQPQHF

d_gene: TRBD1
len: 15
j_gene: TRBJ1-6
v_gene: TRBV27
CDR3aa: CASSAWDRDNSPLHF

d_gene: TRBD1
len: 14
j_gene: TRBJ2-1
v_gene: TRBV5-1
CDR3aa: CASTPGTGGNEQFF

d_gene: -
len: 14
j_gene: TRBJ1-1
v_gene: TRBV14
CDR3aa: CASSQVKGTTEAFF

d_gene: -
len: 16
j_gene: TRBJ2-3
v_gene: TRBV5-6
CDR3aa: CASHSWGVNSTDTQYF

d_gene: -
len: 15
j_gene: TRBJ1-3
v_gene: TRBV5-1
CDR3aa: CASSLEGLSGNTIYF

d_gene: TRBD1
len: 15
j_gene: TRBJ2-3
v_gene: TRBV7-8
CDR3aa: CASSTRDSYTDTQYF

d_gene: -
len: 12
j_gene: TRBJ2-5
v_gene: TRBV7-2
CDR3aa: CASSLVEETQYF

d_gene: -
len: 13
j_gene: TRBJ2-1
v_gene: TRBV5-6
CDR3aa: CASSPGPHEEQFF

d_gene: TRBD2
len: 17
j_gene: TRBJ2-7
v_gene: TRBV3-1
CDR3aa: CASSPERASGKTYEQYF

d_gene: -
len: 12
j_gene: TRBJ1-4
v_gene: TRBV20-1
CDR3aa: CSASERNEKLFF

d_gene: -
len: 16
j_gene: TRBJ2-3
v_gene: TRBV28
CDR3aa: CASSLSDRIGTDTQYF

d_gene: -
len: 13
j_gene: TRBJ2-3
v_gene: TRBV20-1
CDR3aa: CSATGLSTDTQYF

d_gene: TRBD1
len: 17
j_gene: TRBJ2-1
v_gene: TRBV7-6
CDR3aa: CASSPAGQGQAYNEQFF

d_gene: -
len: 14
j_gene: TRBJ2-4
v_gene: TRBV5-1
CDR3aa: CASSLVGSKNIQYF

d_gene: -
len: 16
j_gene: TRBJ2-4
v_gene: TRBV28
CDR3aa: CASSLTGHLAKNIQYF

d_gene: TRBD1
len: 15
j_gene: TRBJ2-1
v_gene: TRBV5-6
CDR3aa: CASSFETGGYNEQFF

d_gene: -
len: 11
j_gene: TRBJ2-1
v_gene: TRBV20-1
CDR3aa: CSATRGDEQFF

d_gene: -
len: 13
j_gene: TRBJ2-3
v_gene: TRBV25-1
CDR3aa: CASSESYTDTQYF

d_gene: -
len: 15
j_gene: TRBJ2-3
v_gene: TRBV4-3
CDR3aa: CASTRGVRSGDTQYF

d_gene: TRBD2
len: 16
j_gene: TRBJ2-2
v_gene: TRBV7-6
CDR3aa: CASSYGLAGGPGELFF

d_gene: -
len: 12
j_gene: TRBJ1-4
v_gene: TRBV20-1
CDR3aa: CSARYRVEKLFF

d_gene: TRBD2
len: 15
j_gene: TRBJ2-3
v_gene: TRBV18
CDR3aa: CASSPTSGWTDTQYF

d_gene: TRBD2
len: 14
j_gene: TRBJ2-2
v_gene: TRBV20-1
CDR3aa: CSARWAGGAGELFF

d_gene: -
len: 15
j_gene: TRBJ2-2
v_gene: TRBV11-2
CDR3aa: CASSVRRSNTGELFF

d_gene: -
len: 15
j_gene: TRBJ1-6
v_gene: TRBV28
CDR3aa: CASSTPLEPESPLHF

d_gene: TRBD2
len: 15
j_gene: TRBJ2-1
v_gene: TRBV5-1
CDR3aa: CASSFGTSGNDEQFF

d_gene: -
len: 14
j_gene: TRBJ1-5
v_gene: TRBV20-1
CDR3aa: CSATQGEPDQPQHF

d_gene: -
len: 12
j_gene: TRBJ2-5
v_gene: TRBV29-1
CDR3aa: CSVAAGQETQYF

d_gene: -
len: 15
j_gene: TRBJ2-1
v_gene: TRBV5-1
CDR3aa: CASSTRGSSYNEQFF

d_gene: -
len: 12
j_gene: TRBJ1-5
v_gene: TRBV10-2
CDR3aa: CASAEAPLPQHF

d_gene: TRBD2
len: 16
j_gene: TRBJ2-7
v_gene: TRBV7-3
CDR3aa: CASSLTGGLAIDEQYF

d_gene: TRBD1
len: 18
j_gene: TRBJ1-4
v_gene: TRBV7-9
CDR3aa: CASSLANQGQGSNEKLFF

d_gene: -
len: 15
j_gene: TRBJ2-2
v_gene: TRBV7-2
CDR3aa: CASSLVRRNTGELFF

d_gene: -
len: 13
j_gene: TRBJ2-5
v_gene: TRBV7-9
CDR3aa: CASSPGTGETQYF

d_gene: -
len: 14
j_gene: TRBJ2-1
v_gene: TRBV20-1
CDR3aa: CSARDQGFYNEQFF

d_gene: TRBD2
len: 17
j_gene: TRBJ2-5
v_gene: TRBV9
CDR3aa: CASSQAGGGSAGETQYF

d_gene: -
len: 17
j_gene: TRBJ2-7
v_gene: TRBV14
CDR3aa: CASSLAMGDLISYEQYF

d_gene: -
len: 14
j_gene: TRBJ1-2
v_gene: TRBV20-1
CDR3aa: CSARIMEVNYGYTF

d_gene: -
len: 14
j_gene: TRBJ2-1
v_gene: TRBV5-1
CDR3aa: CASSTALGFNEQFF

d_gene: -
len: 14
j_gene: TRBJ2-2
v_gene: TRBV20-1
CDR3aa: CSARESGTTRELFF

d_gene: -
len: 10
j_gene: TRBJ2-1
v_gene: TRBV29-1
CDR3aa: CSAGDNEQFF

d_gene: -
len: 12
j_gene: TRBJ2-5
v_gene: TRBV20-1
CDR3aa: CSPSAGLETQYF

d_gene: -
len: 13
j_gene: TRBJ2-2
v_gene: TRBV19
CDR3aa: CASSTQKTGELFF

d_gene: -
len: 12
j_gene: TRBJ2-7
v_gene: TRBV20-1
CDR3aa: CSAPSDSYEQYF